This T cell receptor (beta chain) originates from a study of long-term antiretroviral therapy in people with HIV (dated by TCRdb to between 2021 and 2024). General notes on the study: The earliest samples were collected roughly a decade before the 2015 WHO recommendation for immediate ART, at a time when ART was usually postponed until CD4 counts fell. A retrospective serial study tested whether changes in peripheral blood TRB repertoire composition and diversity were associated with ART initiation and durable HIV suppression. From 30 adults with confirmed HIV infection, the cohort provided around 180 cryopreserved PBMC samples, gathered serially across a mean of about six years (range 1-12). About two fifths of the roughly 30 participants with HIV were female. Test extractions of a monoclonal T-cell line alongside about 30 polyclonal samples showed no cross-contamination during QIAcube processing. Beyond this particular receptor, the publication reports: Expanded TRB clones identified before ART initiation dominated the repertoire across all time points, though the dominance fluctuated and decreased in many PLHIV after ART. Limited PBMC availability meant only the TCR beta chain was sequenced, without alpha chain pairing. Because cell numbers in pre-ART samples were limited, unsorted PBMC were profiled instead of sorted CD4+ and CD8+ T cells. The samples span the years 2004 to 2017, and the ART regimens used at that time may not be as effective as current regimens. Compared with controls, HIV repertoires had narrower CDR3 length ranges, and the network structure pointed to an antigen-experienced repertoire that shifted only slightly toward naive after ART. Starting ART was linked to a significant rise in TRB diversity, yet even after long-term ART the diversity remained significantly lower than in transplant donor controls. Inferences about post-ART repertoire changes are limited because no data were available on ART adherence, viral resistance or therapy changes.

The immunoSEQ hsTCRB v3.0 assay was used at survey level resolution to sequence the TRB variable region. A depth of about 40,000-55,000 T-cell genomes per sample was targeted for TRB sequencing. Pooled TRB libraries were sequenced on an Illumina MiSeq with a v3 150-cycle kit. On the authors' methods: Repertoire analysis ran in R within a reproducible Nextflow workflow covering QC, data transformation and analysis. Custom analyses were implemented in LymphoSeq2, an R package for AIRR-Seq data exploration. After excluding several samples that yielded fewer than 5000 total TRB sequences, around 190 HIV repertoires remained for analysis. Among the roughly 200 retained HIV repertoires, 55 to 65 were collected before ART initiation and roughly 130 after ART initiation. Each repertoire was downsampled to 5000 TRB nucleotide sequences, and summary statistics were averaged across 100 downsampling iterations. Only TRB sequences with CDR3 regions of at least seven amino acids were retained for analysis. Diversity was measured with a Shannon entropy-derived clonality score and the Gini coefficient. Repertoire networks linked the top 5000 CDR3 amino acid sequences whenever two sequences differed by an edit distance of one. For TRB CDR3 amino acid sequences, antigen specificity groups and MHC restriction were predicted with GLIPH2. To flag known associations with CMV, EBV, HIV or tissue antigens, CDR3 amino acid sequences were compared against VDJdb and McPAS-TCR. Pre-ART, post-ART and control groups were compared with Wilcoxon signed-rank tests and Holm-Bonferroni correction. TCRdb mirrors the immuneACCESS table, restricted to in-frame sequences. Some clones are absent from its copies; in checked studies, under half trace to an unresolved V gene, and the reason for the others is unknown. V, J and clone size are taken as reported in that table, and D and trimming were inferred from the DNA itself. The sample table holds 30,000 to 40,000 clones, of which 80% to 90% were seen once. Together, the top ten hold roughly a tenth of the sample.

Points on this clone: The antigen this receptor binds is unknown. Base quality data are lacking; no much larger clone is found one base away.

The CDR3 sequence holds 13 residues, the cysteine and phenylalanine included. The retained sequence is limited to the CDR3, 39 bases, with the frame set at the first base. At the junction V is shortened by 0 bases and J by 12 bases, with 15 bases in between. The germline V gene encodes CDR1 MNHEY and CDR2 SVGAGI. Participants were included only if at least one PBMC sample before ART initiation and at least two post-ART samples were available. Every participant with HIV received treatment in the United States of America. Cryopreserved samples of about 1-11 million PBMC were thawed and washed before DNA extraction. At the time of the earliest PBMC sample, participants with HIV were aged between roughly 20 and 55 years. PBMC samples from each participant spanned 1-4 timepoints before ART initiation and 2-8 timepoints after ART initiation, with a median of 7 samples. For every participant, serial HIV viral load, CD4+ T-cell count, ART history and demographic data were obtained. Using a Qiagen kit on a QIAcube, genomic DNA was extracted from unsorted PBMC, with samples processed in batches of 12.

The sequence joins TRBV6-5 to TRBJ2-7; the best D guess is TRBD1, with 6 bases matching. This sample comprised unsorted PBMCs, obtained 2.2 years after starting antiretroviral therapy. This TCR was recovered from a man younger than 35 with HIV. In nucleotide form, the sequence is TGTGCCAGCAGTTACTCGACACAGGGTCAGGCGTACTTC. Its translation is CASSYSTQGQAYF.